This entry lists 23 T cell receptor beta chains sequenced from one sample in a study of cytomegalovirus exposure and HLA in healthy donors. PCR involved 60 Vbeta and 13 Jbeta primers. TCRdb's table, derived via immunoSEQ multiplex PCR, lists solely in-frame clones and lacks some. This table has roughly 120,000 clones, around 10% appearing once. Sequencing was done on a sample of PBMCs. These receptors all stem from a man between 25 and 39 years old in good health and CMV-seronegative.

V usage is TRBV6-5 and J usage is TRBJ2-4; maybe TRBD2 (6 bases). The CDR3 is 14 residues long. The germline V gene has CDR1 MNHEY and CDR2 SVGAGI. The germline V and J ends were trimmed by 11 bases and 1 base, with 15 bases remaining between them. In DNA form, the CDR3 reads TGTGCCTCTCAGGAGGGTGGGGCCAAAAACATTCAGTACTTC. Translated, it gives CASQEGGAKNIQYF.

V and J are TRBV7-3 and TRBJ2-7; D is uncertain. Trimming removed 5 bases at V and 0 bases at J, with 11 bases between. The CDR3 is 14 amino acids. Germline CDR1 is SGHTA and CDR2 is FQGTGA. The CDR3 DNA is TGTGCCAGCAGCCTTGATGGCAGCTCCTACGAGCAGTACTTC. Translated: CASSLDGSSYEQYF.

The gene calls are TRBV15 and TRBJ2-5, with 9 bases lining up with TRBD2. The germline gives CDR1 LNHNV, CDR2 YYDKDF (reference sequence). Trimming cost V 3 bases and J 5 bases; bases outside gene matches: 13. The length of the CDR3 is 17 residues. The CDR3 DNA reads TGTGCCACCAGCAGGAACCCTGTGGCGGGGGGGCCTGAGACCCAGTACTTC. Its translation: CATSRNPVAGGPETQYF.

This clone was seen a few times. The chain links TRBV12-2 to TRBJ2-1; the tabulated D call, TRBD2, remains unverified against the DNA. TRBV12-2 is a pseudogene locus. The CDR3 is made up of 19 amino acids. CDR3 sequence (DNA): TGTGCAAGTCGCCCTAGGGTAGATGGACTAGCGGGTGGTAACAATGAGCAGTTCTTC. Translated, it gives CASRPRVDGLAGGNNEQFF.

The chain links TRBV12-2 to TRBJ2-5; the listed D gene, TRBD2, was not tested against the DNA. The J call may be faulty, since TRBJ2-7 better matches the DNA end. TRBV12-2 is marked as a pseudogene. The CDR3 spans 15 residues. CDR3 amino acids: CASRTSGQGRCEQYF. The CDR3 DNA reads as TGTGCAAGTCGCACTAGCGGCCAGGGGCGTTGCGAGCAGTACTTC.

This clone was seen more than once but under ten times. The junction differs from germline at one of its ends, possibly a read error. The rearrangement uses TRBV7-7 and TRBJ2-1; 9 bases line up with TRBD2. The germline V gene has CDR1 SSHAT and CDR2 FNYEAQ (reference sequence). The CDR3 is 14 residues long. The CDR3 reads CASSLAGGGNEQFF. For the CDR3, the DNA is TGTGCTAGCAGCTTGGCGGGAGGGGGAAATGAGCAGTTCTTC.

V gene TRBV30 combines with J gene TRBJ2-6; unclear D gene. With 1 base removed from V and 0 bases from J, the gap between germline ends came to 7 bases. This CDR3 comprises 15 residues. Germline V gene lookup returns CDR1 GTSNPN and CDR2 SVGIG (reference sequence). The CDR3 spells CAWSAVRSGANVLTF. The CDR3 DNA reads TGTGCCTGGAGTGCGGTCCGCTCTGGGGCCAACGTCCTGACTTTC.

This clone was counted only a few times. The chain joins TRBV27 to TRBJ1-2; maybe TRBD1 (5 bases). Trimming shortened V by 3 bases and J by 0 bases, and 11 bases separated the two germline ends. Germline CDR1 is MNHEY and CDR2 is SMNVEV (reference sequence). The CDR3 totals 15 residues. The CDR3 DNA reads as TGTGCCAGCAGTTTTGGCAGGGTATCTAACTATGGCTACACCTTC. This sequence encodes CASSFGRVSNYGYTF.

The chain is built from TRBV23-1 and TRBJ1-1, with D possibly matching TRBD1 (5 bases). TRBV23-1 is an ORF; its function is uncertain. CDR3 size: 15 residues. V lost 6 bases and J lost 0, with 14 bases in between. The CDR3 sequence is CASSSGAYMNTEAFF. Written as DNA, the CDR3 is TGCGCCAGCAGCAGTGGGGCATACATGAACACTGAAGCTTTCTTT.

This clone was counted a few times. The gene calls are TRBV6-6 and TRBJ2-1; 9 nucleotides line up with TRBD2. V lost 5 bases, J lost 4 bases, and 3 bases stayed unmatched. CDR3 size: 14 residues. The V gene's germline CDR1 is MNHNY and CDR2 SVGAGI (reference sequence). CDR3 coding DNA: TGTGCCAGCAGTATGCGGGGGGGATACAATGAGCAGTTCTTC. Its translation: CASSMRGGYNEQFF.

V and J are TRBV28 and TRBJ2-7, with 8 bases identical to TRBD1. V lost 5 bases and J lost 0; bases outside the gene matches: 15. The V gene's germline CDR1 is MDHEN and CDR2 SYDVKM. This CDR3 has 18 residues. The chain's CDR3 is CASSPGQGGLDISYEQYF. DNA of the CDR3: TGTGCCAGCAGTCCCGGACAGGGAGGACTCGATATCTCCTACGAGCAGTACTTC.

This clone came up a few times. The chain uses TRBV29-1 and TRBJ2-7; 8 positions match TRBD1. The CDR3 runs 16 residues. V was pared by 1 base and J by 0 bases, with 8 bases of the junction left unmatched. Germline V lookup: CDR1 SQVTM, CDR2 ANQGSEA. CDR3 in amino acids: CSVEGIWGQDSYEQYF. In DNA form, the CDR3 reads TGCAGCGTTGAAGGAATCTGGGGACAGGACTCCTACGAGCAGTACTTC.

The chain uses TRBV5-5 and TRBJ2-2; 9 positions agree with TRBD2. CDR1 is SGHKS, CDR2 YYEKEE, per germline (reference sequence). The J segment lost 5 bases and the V segment lost 0 bases, leaving 8 bases of the junction unmatched. The CDR3 has 17 amino acids. The CDR3 sequence is CASSLAGLAGPTGELFF. CDR3 coding DNA: TGTGCCAGCAGCTTGGCTGGTCTAGCGGGACCTACCGGGGAGCTGTTTTTT.

This clone appeared a few times. The chain joins TRBV28 to TRBJ2-7, with D unclear. The CDR3 extends over 12 amino acids. V was clipped by 6 bases and J by 2 bases, with 8 bases between them. CDR1 and CDR2 from the germline V gene are MDHEN and SYDVKM. CDR3 bases: TGTGCCAGCAGGGGCATGACCTACGAGCAGTACTTC. Translating it yields CASRGMTYEQYF.

This chain links TRBV4-2 with TRBJ2-7; unclear D gene. Germline values: CDR1 LGHNA, CDR2 YNFKEQ. V was shortened by 3 bases and J by 5 bases, with 8 bases between the two germline ends. This CDR3 contains 12 residues. The CDR3 DNA is TGTGCCAGCAGCCATACTCAGGACGAGCAGTACTTC. It is translated as CASSHTQDEQYF.

This chain connects TRBV10-1 to TRBJ2-3; 9 bases are shared with TRBD2. CDR1 is WNHNN and CDR2 is SYGVQD in the germline V gene (reference sequence). J gave up 5 bases and V 3 bases, and 3 bases lay outside the gene matches. The CDR3 sequence is 14 residues long. CDR3 sequence reads: CASSDKRGVDTQYF. The CDR3, as DNA: TGCGCCAGCAGTGACAAGCGGGGGGTAGATACGCAGTATTTT.

This clone was found a few times. CDR3 DNA sequence: TGTGCCAGCAGCGAAGGGAGGAGGGGGCAAGAAAAACTGTTTTTT. Protein sequence: CASSEGRRGQEKLFF. This chain joins TRBV21-1 and TRBJ1-4; the table assigns TRBD1, which was not confirmed against the DNA. TRBV21-1 is a pseudogene locus. The CDR3 consists of 15 residues.

This chain joins TRBV9 and TRBJ2-1; a possible D gene is TRBD2 (6 bases). Between the trimmed V and J ends, which lost 0 bases and 2 bases, there was a span of 9 bases. This CDR3 contains 15 residues. CDR1 SGDLS and CDR2 YYNGEE come from the germline V gene. The CDR3 nucleotides are TGTGCCAGCAGCGTAGCCGGGGGAACCTACAATGAGCAGTTCTTC. Protein product: CASSVAGGTYNEQFF.

Only a few counts were recorded for this clone. The CDR3 loop is CASSQRLAPNTGELFF. CDR3 DNA: TGCGCCAGCAGCCAAAGACTAGCACCTAACACCGGGGAGCTGTTTTTT. The chain links TRBV5-1 to TRBJ2-2; TRBD2 agrees at 7 bases. The junction had 8 bases not matched to a gene; V was cut back by 4 bases and J by 2 bases. The CDR3 is 16 residues long. In germline, CDR1 is SGHRS, CDR2 YFSETQ. The full variable domain, in which reference TRBV5-1 and TRBJ2-2 provide the parts outside the CDR3, is KAGVTQTPRYLIKTRGQQVTLSCSPISGHRSVSWYQQTPGQGLQFLFEYFSETQRNKGNFPGRFSGRQFSNSRSEMNVSTLELGDSALYLCASSQRLAPNTGELFFGEGSRLTVL.

The chain couples TRBV4-1 to TRBJ2-3; D not certain. Deletions cut 1 base from V and 6 bases from J, with 11 bases between. This CDR3 region has 14 residues. Germline V gene data show CDR1 as MGHRA and CDR2 as YSYEKL. The CDR3 reads CASSQVPTRDTQYF. The CDR3 DNA reads TGCGCCAGCAGCCAAGTACCGACTCGGGATACGCAGTATTTT.

The chain links TRBV10-3 to TRBJ2-5, with TRBD1 identical over 7 bases. The J call may be in error: the DNA end matches TRBJ2-7 better. CDR1 ENHRY and CDR2 SYGVKD come from the germline V gene. The CDR3 sequence is 13 residues long. CDR3 in DNA: TGTGCCATCACCCTGGGGACAGACTACGAGCAGTACTTC. It is translated as CAITLGTDYEQYF.

This clone was observed a handful of times. This chain joins TRBV7-2 and TRBJ2-2; 14 positions match TRBD2. This CDR3 has 18 residues. Trimming cost V 5 bases and J 5 bases; bases outside gene matches: 10. Per the germline V gene, CDR1 is SGHTA and CDR2 is FQGNSA. This CDR3 reads CASSPGLAGARGTGELFF. CDR3 sequence (DNA): TGTGCCAGCAGCCCGGGACTAGCGGGGGCCAGGGGGACCGGGGAGCTGTTTTTT. The full variable domain, rest sourced from reference TRBV7-2 and TRBJ2-2, is GAGVSQSPSNKVTEKGKDVELRCDPISGHTALYWYRQSLGQGLEFLIYFQGNSAPDKSGLPSDRFSAERTGGSVSTLTIQRTQQEDSAVYLCASSPGLAGARGTGELFFGEGSRLTVL.

The chain carries TRBV19 and TRBJ1-5, with D maybe TRBD1 (5 bases). The V end lost 5 bases, the J end lost 6 bases, and 8 bases lay between the germline ends. The CDR3 has 12 amino acids. Germline CDR1 is LNHDA and CDR2 is SQIVND (reference sequence). The CDR3 loop is CASSFTGQPQHF. For the CDR3, the DNA is TGTGCCAGTAGTTTCACAGGTCAGCCCCAGCATTTT.